The entry that follows covers one T cell receptor (beta chain) sequence. Trimming took off 4 bases at V and 4 bases at J, with 4 bases between the two ends. This CDR3 has 10 residues. The V gene's germline CDR1 is DFQATT and CDR2 SNEGSKA (reference sequence). As it was prepared, the TCRbeta library received unique molecular identifiers. Using its own MiXCR run on the PCR reads, TCRdb lists one record per CDR3 protein. Counted here are approximately 270,000 distinct CDR3 sequences, about 10% occurring once; the ten biggest clones make up roughly a tenth. These data belong to a study of T-cell reconstitution after alpha-beta-depleted transplantation in children.

Source: PBMCs from the stem cell graft donor, taken from the stem cell graft. The clonotype comes from a human donor who donated a stem cell graft to a child with SCID. V and J are TRBV20-1 and TRBJ1-2; D is unresolved. The CDR3 sequence: CSANSYGYTF. The CDR3 DNA reads as TGCAGTGCTAACAGCTATGGCTACACCTTC.